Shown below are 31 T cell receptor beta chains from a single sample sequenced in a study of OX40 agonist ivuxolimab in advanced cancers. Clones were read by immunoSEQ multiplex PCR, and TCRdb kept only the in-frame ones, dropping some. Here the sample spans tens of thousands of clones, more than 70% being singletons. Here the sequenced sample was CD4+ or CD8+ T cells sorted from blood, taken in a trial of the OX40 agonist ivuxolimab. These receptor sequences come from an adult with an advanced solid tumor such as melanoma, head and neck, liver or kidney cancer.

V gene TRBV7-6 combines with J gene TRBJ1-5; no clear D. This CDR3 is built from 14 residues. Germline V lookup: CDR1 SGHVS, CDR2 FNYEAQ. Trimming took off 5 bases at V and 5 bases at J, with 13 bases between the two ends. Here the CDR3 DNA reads TGTGCCAGCAGCCCTTATTTTGGTGATCAGCCCCAGCATTTT. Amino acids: CASSPYFGDQPQHF.

The CDR3, as DNA: TGTGCCAGTATCCCGGGACAGACGAACACCGGGGAGCTGTTTTTT. Its protein product is CASIPGQTNTGELFF. The chain joins TRBV19 to TRBJ2-2; TRBD1 aligns across 7 bases. The V gene's germline CDR1 is LNHDA and CDR2 SQIVND (reference sequence). The J segment lost 0 bases and the V segment lost 7 bases, leaving 5 bases of the junction unmatched. This CDR3 contains 15 residues. Looking up the rest from reference TRBV19 and TRBJ2-2 gives the full variable domain: DGGITQSPKYLFRKEGQNVTLSCEQNLNHDAMYWYRQDPGQGLRLIYYSQIVNDFQKGDIAEGYSVSREKKESFPLTVTSAQKNPTAFYLCASIPGQTNTGELFFGEGSRLTVL.

The CDR3 reads CASSIYGSNTEAFF. For the CDR3, the DNA is TGTGCCAGTAGTATTTACGGGTCGAACACTGAAGCTTTCTTT. The chain employs TRBV19 and TRBJ1-1; D not certain. The germline gives CDR1 LNHDA, CDR2 SQIVND (reference sequence). The CDR3 runs 14 residues. V was shortened by 3 bases and J by 1 base, with 9 bases between the two germline ends.

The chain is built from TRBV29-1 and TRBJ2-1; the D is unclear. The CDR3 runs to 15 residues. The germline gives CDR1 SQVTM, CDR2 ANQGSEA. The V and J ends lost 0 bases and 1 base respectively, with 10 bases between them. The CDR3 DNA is TGCAGCGTTGAAGAGGGTTCGAGGTCCTACAATGAGCAGTTCTTC. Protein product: CSVEEGSRSYNEQFF.

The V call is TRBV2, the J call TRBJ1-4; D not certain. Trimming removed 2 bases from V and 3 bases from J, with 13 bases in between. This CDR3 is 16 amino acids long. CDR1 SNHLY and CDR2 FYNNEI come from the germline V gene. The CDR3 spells CASSESEIWANEKLFF. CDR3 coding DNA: TGTGCCAGCAGTGAATCTGAGATTTGGGCTAATGAAAAACTGTTTTTT. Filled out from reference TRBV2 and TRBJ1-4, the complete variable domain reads EPEVTQTPSHQVTQMGQEVILRCVPISNHLYFYWYRQILGQKVEFLVSFYNNEISEKSEIFDDQFSVERPDGSNFTLKIRSTKLEDSAMYFCASSESEIWANEKLFFGSGTQLSVL.

CDR3 nucleotides: TGTGCCAGCAGCCCCCGGCAGGGACGACCCTACGAGCAGTACTTC. This translates into CASSPRQGRPYEQYF. The chain is built from TRBV11-3 and TRBJ2-7; the D gene could be TRBD1 or TRBD2 (5 bases each). Trimming took off 5 bases at V and 2 bases at J, with 16 bases between the two ends. Germline-derived CDR1 and CDR2 are SGHNT and YENEEA. The CDR3 is 15 residues long. The full variable domain, rest sourced from reference TRBV11-3 and TRBJ2-7, is EAGVVQSPRYKIIEKKQPVAFWCNPISGHNTLYWYLQNLGQGPELLIRYENEEAVDDSQLPKDRFSAERLKGVDSTLKIQPAELGDSAVYLCASSPRQGRPYEQYFGPGTRLTVT.

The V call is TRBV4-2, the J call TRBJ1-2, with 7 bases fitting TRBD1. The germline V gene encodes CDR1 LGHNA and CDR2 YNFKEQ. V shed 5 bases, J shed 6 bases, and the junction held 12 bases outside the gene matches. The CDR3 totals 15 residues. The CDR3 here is CASSGRAGGQNGYTF. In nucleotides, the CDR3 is TGTGCCAGCAGCGGCAGGGCAGGGGGGCAAAATGGCTACACCTTC.

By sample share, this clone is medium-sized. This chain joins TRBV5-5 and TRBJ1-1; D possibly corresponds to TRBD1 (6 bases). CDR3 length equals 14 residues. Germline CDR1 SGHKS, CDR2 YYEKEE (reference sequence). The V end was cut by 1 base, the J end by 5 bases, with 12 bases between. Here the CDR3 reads CASSLTGRGTEAFF. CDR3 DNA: TGTGCCAGCAGCTTGACAGGGAGGGGTACTGAAGCTTTCTTT.

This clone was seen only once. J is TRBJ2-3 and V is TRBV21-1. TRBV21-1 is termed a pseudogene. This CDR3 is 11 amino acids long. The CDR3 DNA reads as TGTGCCAGCACCCCGGGGGGACAGCTGTATTTT. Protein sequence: CASTPGGQLYF.

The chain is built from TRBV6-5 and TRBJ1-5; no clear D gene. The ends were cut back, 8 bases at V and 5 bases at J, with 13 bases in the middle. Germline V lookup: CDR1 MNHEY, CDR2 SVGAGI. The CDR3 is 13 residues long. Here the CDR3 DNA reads TGTGCCAGCCAGAGGACGGTGTATCAGCCCCAGCATTTT. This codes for CASQRTVYQPQHF.

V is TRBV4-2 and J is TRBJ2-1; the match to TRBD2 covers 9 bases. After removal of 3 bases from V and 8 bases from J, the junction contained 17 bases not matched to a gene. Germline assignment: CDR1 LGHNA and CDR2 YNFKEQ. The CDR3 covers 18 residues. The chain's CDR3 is CASSHPTSGQPITDEQFF. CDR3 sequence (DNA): TGTGCCAGCAGCCACCCGACTAGCGGTCAACCTATTACCGATGAGCAGTTCTTC.

CDR3: CAWSEIGTGTYNEQFF. DNA of the CDR3: TGTGCCTGGAGCGAAATCGGGACAGGGACCTACAATGAGCAGTTCTTC. This chain joins TRBV30 and TRBJ2-1, with 9 bases that match TRBD1. V gave up 3 bases and J gave up 2 bases; unmatched junction bases: 8. Germline-derived CDR1 and CDR2 are GTSNPN and SVGIG (reference sequence). The CDR3 has 16 amino acids.

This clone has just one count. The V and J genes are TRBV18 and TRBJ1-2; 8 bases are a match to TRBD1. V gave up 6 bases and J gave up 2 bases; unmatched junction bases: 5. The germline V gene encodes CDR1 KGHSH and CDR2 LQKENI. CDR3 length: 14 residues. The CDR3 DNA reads TGTGCCAGCTCGACTACAGGGGGGAACTATGGCTACACCTTC. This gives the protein CASSTTGGNYGYTF.

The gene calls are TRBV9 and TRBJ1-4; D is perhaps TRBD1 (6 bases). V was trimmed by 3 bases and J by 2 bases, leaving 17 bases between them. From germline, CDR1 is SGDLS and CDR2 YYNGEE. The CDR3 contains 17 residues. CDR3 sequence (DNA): TGTGCCAGCAGCGCAGATTCAGGGGCGGGTACTAATGAAAAACTGTTTTTT. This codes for CASSADSGAGTNEKLFF. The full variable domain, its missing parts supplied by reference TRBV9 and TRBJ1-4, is DSGVTQTPKHLITATGQRVTLRCSPRSGDLSVYWYQQSLDQGLQFLIQYYNGEERAKGNILERFSAQQFPDLHSELNLSSLELGDSALYFCASSADSGAGTNEKLFFGSGTQLSVL.

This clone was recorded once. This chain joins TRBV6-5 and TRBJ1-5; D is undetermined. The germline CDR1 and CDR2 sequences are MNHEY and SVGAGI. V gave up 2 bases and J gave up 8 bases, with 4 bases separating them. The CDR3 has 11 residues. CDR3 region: CASSYGKPQHF. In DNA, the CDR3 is TGTGCCAGCAGTTACGGGAAGCCCCAGCATTTT.

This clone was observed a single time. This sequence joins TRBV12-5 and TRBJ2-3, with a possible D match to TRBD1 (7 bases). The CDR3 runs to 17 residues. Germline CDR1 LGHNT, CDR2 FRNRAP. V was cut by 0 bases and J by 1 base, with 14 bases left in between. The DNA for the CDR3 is TGTGCTAGTGGTTTGGTAGGGGGCGGGGCGGGCACAGATACGCAGTATTTT. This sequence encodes CASGLVGGGAGTDTQYF.

CDR3 loop: CASSYGSGITEAFF. The DNA for the CDR3 is TGTGCCAGCAGTTACGGGTCAGGGATCACTGAAGCTTTCTTT. The chain uses TRBV27 and TRBJ1-1; possible D gene TRBD1, 5 bases. CDR3 length: 14 residues. V was trimmed by 4 bases and J by 4 bases, leaving 13 bases between them. Germline V gene sequence: CDR1 MNHEY, CDR2 SMNVEV (reference sequence).

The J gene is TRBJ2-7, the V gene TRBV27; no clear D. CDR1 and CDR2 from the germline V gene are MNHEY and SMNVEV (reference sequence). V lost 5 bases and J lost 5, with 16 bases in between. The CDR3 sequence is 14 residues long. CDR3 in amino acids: CASSPSLYMDEQYF. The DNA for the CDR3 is TGTGCCAGCAGTCCCTCACTTTATATGGACGAGCAGTACTTC.

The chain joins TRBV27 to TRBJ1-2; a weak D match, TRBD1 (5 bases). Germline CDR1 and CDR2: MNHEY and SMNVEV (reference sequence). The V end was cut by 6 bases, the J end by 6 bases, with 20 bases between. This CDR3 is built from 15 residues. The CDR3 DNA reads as TGTGCCAGCAGCCCCCTTGACAGCCCTGAGGATGGCTACACCTTC. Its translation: CASSPLDSPEDGYTF.

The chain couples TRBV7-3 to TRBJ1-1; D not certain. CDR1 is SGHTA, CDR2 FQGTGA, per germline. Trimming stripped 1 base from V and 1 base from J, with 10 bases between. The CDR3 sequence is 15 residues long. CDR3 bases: TGTGCCAGCAGCTTAAGTGGGAGGGAGAACACTGAAGCTTTCTTT. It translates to CASSLSGRENTEAFF. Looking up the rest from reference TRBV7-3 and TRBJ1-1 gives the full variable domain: GAGVSQTPSNKVTEKGKYVELRCDPISGHTALYWYRQSLGQGPEFLIYFQGTGAADDSGLPNDRFFAVRPEGSVSTLKIQRTERGDSAVYLCASSLSGRENTEAFFGQGTRLTVV.

CDR3 bases: TGTGCCAGCAGCTTAGCGGACAGGGGGCAAGACGAGCAGTACTTC. It specifies CASSLADRGQDEQYF. The chain is built from TRBV7-9 and TRBJ2-7, with 11 bases identical to TRBD1. V dropped 0 bases and J dropped 5; count of bases not matched to a gene: 3. Germline CDR1 SEHNR, CDR2 FQNEAQ (reference sequence). The CDR3 length is 15 residues.

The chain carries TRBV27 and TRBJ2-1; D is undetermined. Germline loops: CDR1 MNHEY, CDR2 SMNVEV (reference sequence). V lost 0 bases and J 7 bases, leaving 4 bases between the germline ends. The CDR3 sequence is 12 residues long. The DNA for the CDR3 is TGTGCCAGCAGTTTATCGGGGAATGAGCAGTTCTTC. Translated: CASSLSGNEQFF.

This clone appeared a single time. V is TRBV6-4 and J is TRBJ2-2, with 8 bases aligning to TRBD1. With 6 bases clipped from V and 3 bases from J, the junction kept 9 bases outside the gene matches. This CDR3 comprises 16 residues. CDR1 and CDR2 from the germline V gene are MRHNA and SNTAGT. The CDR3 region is CASRDDRGRDTGELFF. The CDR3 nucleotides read TGTGCCAGCAGGGATGACAGGGGAAGGGACACCGGGGAGCTGTTTTTT.

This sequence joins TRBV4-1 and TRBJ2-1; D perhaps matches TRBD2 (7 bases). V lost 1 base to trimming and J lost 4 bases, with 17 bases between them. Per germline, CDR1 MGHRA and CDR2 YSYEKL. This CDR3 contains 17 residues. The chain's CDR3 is CASSQGTTGRGYNEQFF. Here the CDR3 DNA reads TGCGCCAGCAGCCAAGGTACAACAGGGAGGGGGTACAATGAGCAGTTCTTC.

CDR3 sequence: CASNLAGEGEQFF. The CDR3 DNA reads TGTGCCAGCAATCTAGCGGGAGAGGGGGAGCAGTTCTTC. This chain uses TRBV25-1 with TRBJ2-1; 10 bases are a match to TRBD2. V trimming: 7 bases; J trimming: 10 bases; junction bases outside the gene matches: 7. The V gene's germline CDR1 is MGHDK and CDR2 SYGVNS. The CDR3 covers 13 residues.

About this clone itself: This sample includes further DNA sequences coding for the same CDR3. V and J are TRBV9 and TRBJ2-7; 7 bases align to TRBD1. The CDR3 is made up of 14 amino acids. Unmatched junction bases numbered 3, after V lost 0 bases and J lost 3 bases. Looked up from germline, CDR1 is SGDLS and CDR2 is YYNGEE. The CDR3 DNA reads TGTGCCAGCAGCGTAGGGGACAGCTACTACGAGCAGTACTTC. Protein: CASSVGDSYYEQYF.

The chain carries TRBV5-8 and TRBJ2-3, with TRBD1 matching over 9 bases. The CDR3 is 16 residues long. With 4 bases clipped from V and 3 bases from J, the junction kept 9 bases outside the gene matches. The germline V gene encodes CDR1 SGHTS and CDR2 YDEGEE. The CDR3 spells CASSTLQGAVTDTQYF. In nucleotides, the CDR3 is TGTGCCAGCAGCACATTACAGGGGGCGGTAACAGATACGCAGTATTTT.

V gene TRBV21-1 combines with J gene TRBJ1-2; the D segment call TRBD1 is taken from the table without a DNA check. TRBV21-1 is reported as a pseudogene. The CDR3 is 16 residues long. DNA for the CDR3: TGTGCCAGCAGCAAAGAAAGGGACAACCGGTTCTATGGCTACACCTTC. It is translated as CASSKERDNRFYGYTF.

The chain's CDR3 is CASSYSRTRYNEQFF. The CDR3 nucleotides read TGTGCCAGCAGTTACTCTAGGACACGATACAATGAGCAGTTCTTC. The rearrangement uses TRBV6-5 and TRBJ2-1; D is possibly TRBD1 (5 bases). Germline CDR1 is MNHEY and CDR2 is SVGAGI. Trimming removed 0 bases from V and 4 bases from J, with 10 bases in between. The CDR3 extends over 15 amino acids.

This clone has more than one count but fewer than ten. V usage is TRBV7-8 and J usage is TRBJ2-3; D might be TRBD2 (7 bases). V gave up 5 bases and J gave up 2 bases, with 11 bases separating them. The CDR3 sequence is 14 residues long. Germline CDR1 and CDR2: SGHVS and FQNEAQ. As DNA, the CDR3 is TGTGCCAGCAGCCGGGGGGCGGCCACAGATACGCAGTATTTT. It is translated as CASSRGAATDTQYF.

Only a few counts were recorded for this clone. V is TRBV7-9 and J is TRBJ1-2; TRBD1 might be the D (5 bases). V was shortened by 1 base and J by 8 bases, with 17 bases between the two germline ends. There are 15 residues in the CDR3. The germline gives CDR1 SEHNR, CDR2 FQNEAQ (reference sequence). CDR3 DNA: TGTGCCAGCAGCTTAGTTGGGGCGGCGGTATACGGCTACACCTTC. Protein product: CASSLVGAAVYGYTF.